One T cell receptor beta chain is described in this entry. Sequencing was performed with immunoSEQ multiplex PCR; in TCRdb, only in-frame clones are kept and a portion is missing. The table lists about 200,000 clones, approximately 80% of them singletons. The data were obtained in a study of blood T cell repertoires in COVID-19. The germline V gene encodes CDR1 KGHSH and CDR2 LQKENI. This CDR3 comprises 14 residues. Trimming took off 4 bases at V and 1 base at J, with 7 bases between the two ends. Material for sequencing was PBMCs or T cells enriched from blood (not recorded which). This sequence joins TRBV18 and TRBJ2-2; D possibly corresponds to TRBD2 (5 bases). This receptor was taken from a woman aged 45-59 years with acute COVID-19. CDR3 region: CASSRGLNTGELFF. The CDR3 nucleotides are TGTGCCAGCTCACGAGGACTGAACACCGGGGAGCTGTTTTTT.